The 31 T cell receptor beta chains below come from one sample, sequenced in a study of cytotoxic CD8 clonotypes in ibrutinib-treated CLL. Profiling relied on immunoSEQ multiplex PCR, and the TCRdb table lists in-frame clones only, not all of them. The sample yields 25,000 to 35,000 clones, about 82% seen once. Here the sequenced sample was PBMCs, taken after 24 months of ibrutinib treatment. Source of these receptors: a human donor with chronic lymphocytic leukemia.

V is TRBV7-9 and J is TRBJ2-7; D perhaps matches TRBD2 (6 bases). Germline-derived CDR1 and CDR2 are SEHNR and FQNEAQ (reference sequence). The CDR3 is 15 amino acids. Between the trimmed V and J ends, which lost 3 bases and 2 bases, there was a span of 14 bases. The CDR3 nucleotides read TGTGCCAGCAGCTTTTTGGTGGCGGGAACCTACGAGCAGTACTTC. Translation gives CASSFLVAGTYEQYF.

The V and J genes are TRBV7-3 and TRBJ1-2, with 8 bases that match TRBD1. J gave up 2 bases and V 5 bases, and 7 bases lay outside the gene matches. The V gene's germline CDR1 is SGHTA and CDR2 FQGTGA. The length of the CDR3 is 15 residues. The CDR3 spells CASSQGTGANYGYTF. The CDR3 bases are TGTGCCAGCAGCCAAGGGACAGGAGCCAACTATGGCTACACCTTC.

The V call is TRBV7-8, the J call TRBJ2-1, with 8 bases identical to TRBD2. The CDR3 sequence is 15 residues long. The ends lost 2 bases at V and 10 bases at J; junction bases unmatched: 10. CDR1 is SGHVS, CDR2 FQNEAQ, per germline. CDR3 coding DNA: TGTGCCAGCAGCTTAAGGACTAGCTGGCTAGGAGAGCAGTTCTTC. It encodes CASSLRTSWLGEQFF. The complete variable domain, with remaining parts taken from reference TRBV7-8 and TRBJ2-1, reads GAGVSQSPRYKVAKRGQDVALRCDPISGHVSLFWYQQALGQGPEFLTYFQNEAQLDKSGLPSDRFFAERPEGSVSTLKIQRTQQEDSAVYLCASSLRTSWLGEQFFGPGTRLTVL.

The V and J genes are TRBV9 and TRBJ1-6, with D possibly matching TRBD1 (6 bases). Trimming cost V 4 bases and J 10 bases, with 15 bases left between them. Germline CDR1 is SGDLS and CDR2 is YYNGEE. CDR3 size: 14 residues. The CDR3 DNA reads TGTGCCAGCAGCCCTCAAGGGGACACCTCACCCCTCCACTTT. Translated: CASSPQGDTSPLHF.

This rearrangement joins TRBV2 to TRBJ1-2, with a tentative D call TRBD1 (6 bases). This CDR3 is 14 amino acids long. V was cut by 8 bases and J by 5 bases, with 18 bases left in between. CDR1 and CDR2 (germline): SNHLY, FYNNEI. The CDR3 protein is CASSIQGQEYGYTF. CDR3 nucleotide sequence: TGTGCCAGCTCAATACAGGGTCAGGAGTATGGCTACACCTTC.

The gene calls are TRBV29-1 and TRBJ1-1, with a weak D call TRBD1 (6 bases). The ends were cut back, 7 bases at V and 0 bases at J, with 15 bases in the middle. The CDR3 has 14 amino acids. Germline values: CDR1 SQVTM, CDR2 ANQGSEA. The CDR3 nucleotides are TGCAGCGGGAGAAGGGGGGCTATGAACACTGAAGCTTTCTTT. It specifies CSGRRGAMNTEAFF.

The chain uses TRBV27 and TRBJ2-5; perhaps TRBD1 as D (6 bases). Trimming took 3 bases from V and 4 from J, leaving 12 bases between them. The CDR3 totals 14 residues. Germline V lookup: CDR1 MNHEY, CDR2 SMNVEV (reference sequence). CDR3 coding DNA: TGTGCCAGCAGTTTTTTAAGGGGGTCAGAGACCCAGTACTTC. Protein: CASSFLRGSETQYF.

This clone was seen once. One junction end disagrees with the germline gene, perhaps due to a read error. This chain links TRBV5-1 with TRBJ2-5, with D possibly TRBD2 on 6 matching bases. CDR1 and CDR2 (germline): SGHRS, YFSETQ. This CDR3 contains 14 residues. In nucleotides, the CDR3 is TGCGCCAGCAGCTTTGGCGGGAACCAAGAAACCCAGTACTTC. The encoded protein is CASSFGGNQETQYF.

This chain links TRBV7-2 with TRBJ2-1; D is perhaps TRBD1 (6 bases). In germline, CDR1 is SGHTA, CDR2 FQGNSA. The CDR3 consists of 13 residues. Trimming left V 4 bases short and J 6 bases short, with 10 bases between. In DNA, the CDR3 is TGTGCCAGCAGCTCCGACAGGTCCAATGAGCAGTTCTTC. Its protein product is CASSSDRSNEQFF.

The rearrangement uses TRBV5-5 and TRBJ2-1; unclear D gene. The V end lost 2 bases, the J end lost 0 bases, and 9 bases lay between the germline ends. The CDR3 has 15 residues. Germline V lookup: CDR1 SGHKS, CDR2 YYEKEE (reference sequence). CDR3 sequence (DNA): TGTGCCAGCAGCTTAGAAGGTTACTCCTACAATGAGCAGTTCTTC. Protein product: CASSLEGYSYNEQFF.

The V call is TRBV4-1, the J call TRBJ1-1; tentative D call: TRBD1 (5 bases). Trimming removed 2 bases from V and 11 bases from J, with 18 bases in between. Germline CDR1 and CDR2: MGHRA and YSYEKL. This CDR3 is 14 amino acids long. Here the CDR3 DNA reads TGCGCCAGCAGCCAAAGGGGAAAGGAGGTTTTGGCTTTCTTT. Its translation: CASSQRGKEVLAFF.

The chain has TRBV5-1 and TRBJ2-3; 7 bases agree with TRBD1. Germline values: CDR1 SGHRS, CDR2 YFSETQ. J lost 0 bases, V lost 6 bases, and 4 bases had no gene match. CDR3 size: 14 residues. As DNA, the CDR3 is TGCGCCAGCACCGGGACAGTTAGCACAGATACGCAGTATTTT. Protein: CASTGTVSTDTQYF.

The chain carries TRBV29-1 and TRBJ2-1; TRBD2 agrees at 7 bases. The V and J ends lost 2 bases and 6 bases, in that order; junction bases with no gene match: 1. The CDR3 is 12 amino acids. The germline gives CDR1 SQVTM, CDR2 ANQGSEA. CDR3 sequence: CSVESGGNEQFF. As DNA, the CDR3 is TGCAGCGTTGAATCGGGGGGCAATGAGCAGTTCTTC.

This chain uses TRBV10-3 with TRBJ1-5, with D possibly being TRBD1 (5 bases). Trimming took off 2 bases at V and 2 bases at J, with 10 bases between the two ends. The CDR3 totals 15 residues. The germline V gene has CDR1 ENHRY and CDR2 SYGVKD. The DNA for the CDR3 is TGTGCCATCAGTGAGAGGGGATTGGGCAATCAGCCCCAGCATTTT. It translates to CAISERGLGNQPQHF.

The chain joins TRBV10-3 to TRBJ1-4; D call uncertain. The CDR3 loop spans 15 amino acids. Trimming shortened V by 0 bases and J by 5 bases, and 10 bases separated the two germline ends. Germline CDR1 ENHRY, CDR2 SYGVKD. The CDR3 loop is CAISESKGNNEKLFF. CDR3 DNA sequence: TGTGCCATCAGTGAGTCGAAGGGAAACAATGAAAAACTGTTTTTT.

V usage is TRBV14 and J usage is TRBJ2-2, with TRBD1 matching over 7 bases. Germline V gene lookup returns CDR1 SGHDN and CDR2 FVKESK. This CDR3 contains 15 residues. Unmatched junction bases numbered 6, after V lost 4 bases and J lost 4 bases. The CDR3 protein is CASSRRQGTTGELFF. CDR3 DNA sequence: TGTGCCAGCAGCCGAAGACAGGGTACCACCGGGGAGCTGTTTTTT. The full variable domain, with the rest looked up from reference TRBV14 and TRBJ2-2, is EAGVTQFPSHSVIEKGQTVTLRCDPISGHDNLYWYRRVMGKEIKFLLHFVKESKQDESGMPNNRFLAERTGGTYSTLKVQPAELEDSGVYFCASSRRQGTTGELFFGEGSRLTVL.

The V call is TRBV27, the J call TRBJ2-3; 10 bases match TRBD1. The CDR3 is 16 residues long. Germline V gene sequence: CDR1 MNHEY, CDR2 SMNVEV (reference sequence). The V segment lost 4 bases and the J segment 6 bases; nucleotides outside the gene matches: 10. Here the CDR3 reads CASSSWTGGGSDTQYF. The CDR3 DNA reads TGTGCCAGCAGTTCCTGGACAGGGGGAGGTTCCGATACGCAGTATTTT.

The chain carries TRBV25-1 and TRBJ2-1; possibly TRBD1 or TRBD2 for D (5 bases each). Germline V gene data show CDR1 as MGHDK and CDR2 as SYGVNS. Trimming shortened V by 2 bases and J by 1 base, and 6 bases separated the two germline ends. The CDR3 contains 14 residues. As DNA, the CDR3 is TGTGCCAGCAGTGAAGAGGGGTCCTACAATGAGCAGTTCTTC. Encoded protein: CASSEEGSYNEQFF.

In its sample, this clone was seen a few times. This same CDR3 is encoded by further DNA sequences in the sample. This chain connects TRBV2 to TRBJ2-1; 12 nucleotides match TRBD2. J was trimmed by 4 bases and V by 7 bases; bases with no gene match: 11. The CDR3 length is 17 residues. Germline V gives CDR1 SNHLY, CDR2 FYNNEI. The chain's CDR3 is CASTPRLAGGGYNEQFF. The CDR3 nucleotides are TGTGCCAGCACCCCCCGGCTAGCGGGGGGGGGGTACAATGAGCAGTTCTTC.

This clone occurred once. The gene calls are TRBV19 and TRBJ2-4; 9 positions agree with TRBD2. V dropped 6 bases and J dropped 6; count of bases not matched to a gene: 12. The V gene's germline CDR1 is LNHDA and CDR2 SQIVND (reference sequence). This CDR3 contains 16 residues. CDR3 DNA: TGTGCCAGTAGGGACCCCTACGGCGGGGGGGGAAACATTCAGTACTTC. Its translation: CASRDPYGGGGNIQYF.

J is TRBJ2-3 and V is TRBV4-1; no reliable D call. This CDR3 contains 13 residues. V was cut by 4 bases and J by 5 bases, with 10 bases left in between. Germline lookup yields CDR1 MGHRA and CDR2 YSYEKL. This CDR3 is CASSPRLGDTQYF. In nucleotides, the CDR3 is TGCGCCAGCAGCCCTCGATTGGGAGATACGCAGTATTTT.

This chain connects TRBV5-1 to TRBJ2-7; perhaps TRBD1 as D (6 bases). Trimming removed 4 bases at V and 2 bases at J, with 16 bases between. The germline V gene encodes CDR1 SGHRS and CDR2 YFSETQ. The CDR3 sequence is 15 residues long. The CDR3 spells CASSELSGVTYEQYF. In DNA, the CDR3 is TGCGCCAGCAGCGAACTATCAGGGGTTACCTACGAGCAGTACTTC.

This clone appeared a few times. This chain links TRBV6-5 with TRBJ2-1; TRBD2 agrees at 10 bases. This CDR3 spans 15 amino acids. Germline assignment: CDR1 MNHEY and CDR2 SVGAGI. The V and J ends lost 6 bases and 4 bases, in that order; junction bases with no gene match: 6. CDR3 region: CASRMGAGGYNEQFF. In DNA, the CDR3 is TGTGCCAGCAGAATGGGAGCGGGGGGGTACAATGAGCAGTTCTTC.

This chain uses TRBV9 with TRBJ2-5; 7 nucleotides line up with TRBD1. Unmatched junction bases numbered 3, after V lost 6 bases and J lost 1 base. CDR3 length: 13 amino acids. Per germline, CDR1 SGDLS and CDR2 YYNGEE. The DNA for the CDR3 is TGTGCCAGCAACGACAGGGCCCAAGAGACCCAGTACTTC. The encoded protein is CASNDRAQETQYF.

The chain recombines TRBV19 with TRBJ2-1; 7 positions match TRBD2. The CDR3 is 13 residues long. V was clipped by 3 bases and J by 8 bases; unmatched bases: 4. Germline V CDR1 and CDR2: LNHDA, SQIVND (reference sequence). This CDR3 reads CASSIGGGDEQFF. Written as DNA, the CDR3 is TGTGCCAGTAGTATTGGGGGGGGTGATGAGCAGTTCTTC.

A few counts support this clone. The V and J genes are TRBV7-2 and TRBJ2-7; no clear D. CDR3 length: 13 amino acids. Germline loops: CDR1 SGHTA, CDR2 FQGNSA. V gave up 0 bases and J gave up 3 bases, with 6 bases separating them. The CDR3, as DNA: TGTGCCAGCAGCTTAGCTAACTACTACGAGCAGTACTTC. The encoded protein is CASSLANYYEQYF.

CDR3 in amino acids: CASSLGGGTDTYGYTF. CDR3 DNA sequence: TGCGCCAGCAGCTTGGGGGGAGGTACCGACACCTATGGCTACACCTTC. The rearrangement links TRBV5-1 to TRBJ1-2; no clear D. V gave up 0 bases and J gave up 4 bases, with 16 bases separating them. CDR1 and CDR2 (germline): SGHRS, YFSETQ. The CDR3 runs to 16 residues.

V and J are TRBV20-1 and TRBJ2-5; possibly TRBD1 or TRBD2 for D (5 bases each). The CDR3 is 11 residues long. The ends were cut back, 7 bases at V and 7 bases at J, with 13 bases in the middle. The V gene's germline CDR1 is DFQATT and CDR2 SNEGSKA (reference sequence). CDR3 in amino acids: CSGGPSGTQYF. For the CDR3, the DNA is TGCAGTGGGGGACCCTCAGGGACCCAGTACTTC.

This clone came up once. The rearrangement links TRBV28 to TRBJ1-1; no reliable D call. Trimming removed 5 bases from V and 1 base from J, with 14 bases in between. CDR1 is MDHEN and CDR2 is SYDVKM in the germline V gene. The CDR3 has 15 residues. The CDR3: CASSNQPGRNTEAFF. The DNA of the CDR3 is TGTGCCAGCAGTAACCAACCAGGACGGAACACTGAAGCTTTCTTT. Combining the CDR3 with reference TRBV28 and TRBJ1-1 gives the whole variable domain DVKVTQSSRYLVKRTGEKVFLECVQDMDHENMFWYRQDPGLGLRLIYFSYDVKMKEKGDIPEGYSVSREKKERFSLILESASTNQTSMYLCASSNQPGRNTEAFFGQGTRLTVV.

This chain connects TRBV4-2 to TRBJ2-3; 11 nucleotides line up with TRBD2. V lost 0 bases, J lost 8 bases, and 19 bases stayed unmatched. This CDR3 is 20 amino acids long. Germline-derived CDR1 and CDR2 are LGHNA and YNFKEQ. The CDR3 protein is CASSQEWASGGPEEWGTQYF. The CDR3 DNA is TGTGCCAGCAGCCAAGAATGGGCTAGCGGGGGGCCCGAAGAGTGGGGTACGCAGTATTTT.

The chain recombines TRBV11-2 with TRBJ1-1; 9 nucleotides align to TRBD1. V lost 6 bases to trimming and J lost 6 bases; unmatched junction nucleotides: 5. This CDR3 contains 13 residues. CDR1 and CDR2 from the germline V gene are SGHAT and FQNNGV. The CDR3 loop reads CASRRQGEAEAFF. The CDR3 bases are TGTGCCAGCAGGAGACAGGGGGAGGCTGAAGCTTTCTTT.